The TCR beta chain described here comes from a study of siplizumab effects on memory and regulatory T cells. Note on this clone: Its antigen is currently unknown.

Produced via immunoSEQ multiplex PCR; TCRdb's table is partial and in-frame only. The table records approximately 82,000 clones, over 80% of them present only once. Study-level findings and limits: Unstimulated subsets were the mapping target of only a minor fraction of alloreactive clones.

The trim removed 7 bases at V and 2 bases at J, leaving 8 bases unmatched. Germline V gene sequence: CDR1 LNHDA, CDR2 SQIVND (reference sequence). CDR3 length: 15 amino acids. V and J are TRBV19 and TRBJ2-1; the match to TRBD2 covers 7 bases. The sequencing sample was made of Tregs sorted from blood. The sequence came from a human donor in good health. The CDR3 loop is CASNSAGVTYNEQFF. The CDR3 bases are TGTGCCAGTAATTCGGCGGGGGTAACCTACAATGAGCAGTTCTTC.